This T cell receptor beta chain was profiled in a study of T cells in Graves' hyperthyroidism and ophthalmopathy. Study-wide background: Initial diagnosis, before any treatment, was when peripheral blood was collected. Whole-study results and caveats: Most expanded thyroid clonotypes above 0.001 recurred in blood.

The germline V gene has CDR1 DFQATT and CDR2 SNEGSKA (reference sequence). V shed 4 bases and J 6 bases; nucleotides not matched to a gene: 9. The CDR3 contains 14 residues. The study based diagnoses on clinical symptoms, serum thyroxine and TRAb, thyroid ultrasound and orbital computed tomography. TCR beta CDR3 sequences were amplified from RNA transcripts. HTBI primers drove first-round RT-PCR of the TCR CDR3. Each CDR3 protein gets one entry after TCRdb re-called the multiplex PCR reads with MiXCR. The sample comprises more than 450,000 distinct CDR3 sequences, around 15% of which are singletons, and approximately 14% rests with the top ten. This clonotype was counted many times. Its antigen is currently unknown.

Sequenced sample: blood. The sequence was obtained from a middle-aged woman with Graves' hyperthyroidism. The chain recombines TRBV20-1 with TRBJ1-1; 9 positions match TRBD1. CDR3 residues: CSATLAGTGSEAFF. In nucleotides, the CDR3 is TGCAGTGCTACATTAGCCGGGACAGGGTCTGAAGCTTTCTTT.